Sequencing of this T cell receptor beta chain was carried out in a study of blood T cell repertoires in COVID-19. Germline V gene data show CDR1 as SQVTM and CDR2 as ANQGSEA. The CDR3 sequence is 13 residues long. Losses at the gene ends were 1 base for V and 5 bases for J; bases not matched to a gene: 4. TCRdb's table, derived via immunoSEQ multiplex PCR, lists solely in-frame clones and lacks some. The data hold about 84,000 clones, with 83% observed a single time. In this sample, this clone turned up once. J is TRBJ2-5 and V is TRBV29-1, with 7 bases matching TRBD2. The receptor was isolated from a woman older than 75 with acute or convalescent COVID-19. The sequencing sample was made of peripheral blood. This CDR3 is CSVEGGGGETQYF. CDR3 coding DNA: TGCAGCGTTGAAGGGGGGGGAGGGGAGACCCAGTACTTC.